Here is one T cell receptor beta chain with its context. Its antigen is currently unknown. This CDR3 spans 15 amino acids. Trimming took 1 base from V and 3 from J, leaving 11 bases between them. Germline CDR1 and CDR2: KGHSH and LQKENI. The data belong to a study of PD-1 blockade in classical Hodgkin lymphoma. Repertoires were generated with immunoSEQ multiplex PCR, while TCRdb's copy carries only in-frame clones and drops some. The sample holds approximately 80,000 clones, around 86% seen once. Relapses following autologous stem cell transplantation were seen in all patients, with brentuximab vedotin exposure varying. When best responses were assessed, they were complete response, partial response or progressive disease. Overall study results and limits: Diversity in CD4+ TCRs, unlike that measured in CD8+ TCRs, had risen significantly by C4D1. Complete responders had baseline diversity similar to newly diagnosed patients. Exclusion was the outcome for patients who began nivolumab under 1 year after ASCT.

The chain carries TRBV18 and TRBJ2-3, with D possibly TRBD1 on 6 matching bases. The input for sequencing was peripheral blood mononuclear cells (PBMCs), taken at baseline. This clonotype originated in a human donor with classical Hodgkin lymphoma. CDR3 residues: CASSPRTGMTDTQYF. As DNA, the CDR3 is TGTGCCAGCTCACCACGTACAGGGATGACAGATACGCAGTATTTT.